The 8 T cell receptor beta chains presented below share a single source sample, sequenced in a study of T cell repertoires in cytomegalovirus infection. A single record per CDR3 protein comes from TCRdb applying MiXCR to the reads. The sample has about 120,000 distinct CDR3 sequences; roughly 9.1% are singletons. Antigen specificity for these receptors is unknown. The sequenced sample consisted of PBMCs, sequenced either directly or after in vitro stimulation (not recorded which). The receptors shown here come from a human donor in good health (CMV status not recorded). Some clones in this sample may be carry-over from other donors' samples.

The chain has TRBV20-1 and TRBJ2-7; D ambiguous. Germline V gene sequence: CDR1 DFQATT, CDR2 SNEGSKA (reference sequence). This CDR3 is built from 14 residues. V lost 4 bases to trimming and J lost 3 bases, with 16 bases between them. The DNA of the CDR3 is TGCAGTGCTAATTCGGCGGTAAAACGCTACGAGCAGTACTTC. It translates to CSANSAVKRYEQYF.

The gene calls are TRBV28 and TRBJ2-3, with 8 bases that match TRBD1. CDR3 size: 13 residues. Germline CDR1 reads MDHEN; CDR2 reads SYDVKM. V dropped 6 bases and J dropped 5; count of bases not matched to a gene: 4. The CDR3 nucleotides read TGTGCCAGCAGAGCAGGGGGCGGAGATACGCAGTATTTT. Residues: CASRAGGGDTQYF.

The table lists this clonotype with many counts. This rearrangement joins TRBV7-2 to TRBJ2-7, with a weak D call TRBD2 (6 bases). The CDR3 sequence is 14 residues long. V was shortened by 3 bases and J by 2 bases, with 11 bases between the two germline ends. The V gene's germline CDR1 is SGHTA and CDR2 FQGNSA. The CDR3 DNA reads TGTGCCAGCAGCTTGGCGGAGGGGACCTACGAGCAGTACTTC. Translated, it gives CASSLAEGTYEQYF.

The chain is built from TRBV7-9 and TRBJ2-1; 10 nucleotides match TRBD2. The CDR3 length is 17 residues. CDR1 is SEHNR, CDR2 FQNEAQ, per germline (reference sequence). V lost 1 base and J lost 9; bases outside the gene matches: 12. CDR3 protein: CASSLGGSGRAPREQFF. CDR3 DNA sequence: TGTGCCAGCAGCTTAGGAGGGAGCGGGAGGGCCCCGCGTGAGCAGTTCTTC.

This clonotype was seen a few times. The chain couples TRBV4-1 to TRBJ1-3; D gene ambiguous. Germline assignment: CDR1 MGHRA and CDR2 YSYEKL. V was cut by 3 bases and J by 0 bases, with 18 bases left in between. The CDR3 loop spans 18 amino acids. The CDR3 DNA is TGCGCCAGCAGCCACCCTCGGACGGGCAGATACTCTGGAAACACCATATATTTT. Translated: CASSHPRTGRYSGNTIYF.

This clonotype has at least ten counts. This chain connects TRBV12-3 or TRBV12-4 to TRBJ1-1; D might be TRBD1 (5 bases). CDR3 length: 14 residues. Trimming removed 3 bases at V and 7 bases at J, with 15 bases between. CDR3 DNA sequence: TGTGCCAGCAGTTTTCAGGGAGTGGGGCTTGAAGCTTTCTTT. This translates into CASSFQGVGLEAFF.

This clonotype was recorded at least ten times. The chain combines TRBV12-3 or TRBV12-4 with TRBJ2-7; 9 bases align to TRBD2. Germline trimming cut 5 bases from V and 6 bases from J; bases unmatched to any gene: 8. CDR3 length: 14 residues. The CDR3 nucleotides are TGTGCCAGCAGTCCCGGGACTAGCCCCAGCGAGCAGTACTTC. Its translation: CASSPGTSPSEQYF.

This clonotype turned up a few times. The rearrangement joins TRBV11-3 to TRBJ1-1, with D perhaps matching TRBD1 (6 bases). Germline CDR1 is SGHNT and CDR2 is YENEEA. The CDR3 has 16 amino acids. V gave up 0 bases and J gave up 3 bases, with 14 bases separating them. CDR3: CASSLEQGSIDTEAFF. The CDR3 DNA is TGTGCCAGCAGCTTAGAACAGGGCTCGATAGACACTGAAGCTTTCTTT.